The 16 T cell receptor beta chains below were found in one sample sequenced in a study of T cells in Graves' hyperthyroidism and ophthalmopathy. TCR beta CDR3 region amplification was performed from RNA transcripts. When the TCR CDR3 underwent first-round RT-PCR, the HTBI primer set was used. TCRdb itself ran the multiplex PCR reads through MiXCR, one entry per CDR3 protein. Of 500,000 to 550,000 distinct CDR3 sequences in the sample, approximately 20% were seen once. The specimen was blood. These receptors all stem from a man in his forties with Graves' ophthalmopathy.

The V and J genes are TRBV7-2 and TRBJ2-2; 7 nucleotides align to TRBD2. The trim removed 7 bases at V and 5 bases at J, leaving 10 bases unmatched. The CDR3 has 15 amino acids. Germline V gene lookup returns CDR1 SGHTA and CDR2 FQGNSA. CDR3 residues: CASTLGGVRTGELFF. The CDR3 nucleotides are TGTGCCAGCACCCTGGGGGGGGTACGGACCGGGGAGCTGTTTTTT.

This chain connects TRBV3-1 to TRBJ1-5, with D unclear. V lost 0 bases to trimming and J lost 5 bases, with 5 bases between them. The CDR3 covers 13 residues. The germline V gene has CDR1 LGHDT and CDR2 YNNKEL (reference sequence). CDR3 nucleotides: TGTGCCAGCAGCCAAGATGGCCATCAGCCCCAGCATTTT. It codes for CASSQDGHQPQHF.

This clonotype appeared a few times. The chain recombines TRBV5-1 with TRBJ1-1; 9 bases fit TRBD1. The CDR3 runs to 14 residues. From germline, CDR1 is SGHRS and CDR2 YFSETQ. Trimming took 5 bases from V and 4 from J; bases not matched to a gene: 6. CDR3 sequence reads: CASSPGTGTTEAFF. CDR3 nucleotides: TGCGCCAGCAGTCCCGGGACAGGGACCACTGAAGCTTTCTTT.

This clonotype was seen repeatedly, ten times or more. The rearrangement joins TRBV30 to TRBJ1-1; 8 nucleotides align to TRBD1. The CDR3 sequence is 14 residues long. After removal of 3 bases from V and 6 bases from J, the junction contained 9 bases not matched to a gene. Per germline, CDR1 GTSNPN and CDR2 SVGIG (reference sequence). The CDR3 loop is CAWSHGQGGSEAFF. For the CDR3, the DNA is TGTGCCTGGAGCCACGGACAGGGAGGATCTGAAGCTTTCTTT.

This clonotype was counted at least ten times. This rearrangement joins TRBV10-3 to TRBJ2-7; D possibly matches TRBD1 or TRBD2 (5 bases each). The germline V and J ends were trimmed by 10 bases and 4 bases, with 11 bases remaining between them. The CDR3 spans 11 residues. Germline V gives CDR1 ENHRY, CDR2 SYGVKD. The CDR3 reads CATGDGYEQYF. CDR3 sequence (DNA): TGTGCCACCGGGGACGGTTACGAGCAGTACTTC.

This clonotype was seen more than once but under ten times. The chain joins TRBV7-9 to TRBJ1-1; no clear D gene. Trimming pared 1 base from V and 9 bases from J, leaving 12 bases between. This CDR3 spans 13 amino acids. The germline gives CDR1 SEHNR, CDR2 FQNEAQ (reference sequence). The CDR3 reads CASSLVGELKAFF. The CDR3 nucleotides read TGTGCCAGCAGCTTAGTCGGGGAACTAAAAGCTTTCTTT.

V and J are TRBV4-2 and TRBJ2-7, with TRBD2 matching over 7 bases. The CDR3 extends over 15 amino acids. V was pared by 2 bases and J by 6 bases, with 10 bases of the junction left unmatched. Germline values: CDR1 LGHNA, CDR2 YNFKEQ. CDR3 nucleotides: TGTGCCAGCAGCCAAAATAGCGGGCCCTCCGCCGAGCAGTACTTC. This gives the protein CASSQNSGPSAEQYF.

This clonotype was seen many times. The V call is TRBV20-1, the J call TRBJ2-1; weak D call: TRBD2 (5 bases). Germline values: CDR1 DFQATT, CDR2 SNEGSKA (reference sequence). This CDR3 region has 14 residues. V shed 1 base and J shed 0 bases, with 7 bases lying between them. CDR3 nucleotide sequence: TGCAGTGCTAGAGGTGGGAGCTCCTACAATGAGCAGTTCTTC. Protein sequence: CSARGGSSYNEQFF.

The V and J genes are TRBV12-3 or TRBV12-4 and TRBJ2-5, with 10 bases lining up with TRBD2. The trim removed 3 bases at V and 5 bases at J, leaving 27 bases unmatched. The CDR3 extends over 22 amino acids. As DNA, the CDR3 is TGTGCCAGCAGTTTGGAGCGGGTGGGGGTTAGCGGGGGGTTCTTCGTCGGGGAGACCCAGTACTTC. As protein: CASSLERVGVSGGFFVGETQYF.

This rearrangement joins TRBV27 to TRBJ2-3, with 7 bases fitting TRBD1. This CDR3 has 16 residues. J gave up 2 bases and V 3 bases, and 8 bases lay outside the gene matches. The germline CDR1 and CDR2 sequences are MNHEY and SMNVEV (reference sequence). CDR3 amino acids: CASSFLRGQSTDTQYF. CDR3 DNA: TGTGCCAGCAGTTTTTTAAGGGGACAGTCCACAGATACGCAGTATTTT.

The V call is TRBV28, the J call TRBJ2-3; the D call may be TRBD1 or TRBD2 (5 bases each). Germline CDR1 is MDHEN and CDR2 is SYDVKM. The CDR3 is made up of 15 amino acids. Deletions cut 5 bases from V and 5 bases from J, with 17 bases between. CDR3: CASSPEVPGGDTQYF. In nucleotides, the CDR3 is TGTGCCAGCAGTCCAGAGGTACCTGGGGGAGATACGCAGTATTTT. The variable domain in full, completed from reference TRBV28 and TRBJ2-3, reads DVKVTQSSRYLVKRTGEKVFLECVQDMDHENMFWYRQDPGLGLRLIYFSYDVKMKEKGDIPEGYSVSREKKERFSLILESASTNQTSMYLCASSPEVPGGDTQYFGPGTRLTVL.

Concerning this clonotype: The missing conserved phenylalanine or tryptophan at the end of this CDR3 makes a read error likely. This sequence joins TRBV7-6 and TRBJ2-7; 9 bases agree with TRBD2. This CDR3 comprises 15 residues. Trimming cost V 2 bases and J 2 bases; bases outside gene matches: 4. CDR1 and CDR2 from the germline V gene are SGHVS and FNYEAQ. The CDR3 DNA sequence: TGTGCCAGCAGCTTACTTGCTAGCGGGGCCTACGAGCAGTACCTC. Residues: CASSLLASGAYEQYL.

Worth noting for this clonotype: A much bigger clone sits one base away, suggesting this may be a read error. This rearrangement joins TRBV12-3 or TRBV12-4 to TRBJ2-1; 8 bases fit TRBD2. The CDR3 is 15 amino acids. DNA for the CDR3: TGTGCCATCAGTGGCGCGGGGGGCTCCTACAATGAGCAGTTCTTC. It is translated as CAISGAGGSYNEQFF.

This clonotype was detected only a few times. This chain joins TRBV7-9 and TRBJ1-2, with 10 bases fitting TRBD1. Per germline, CDR1 SEHNR and CDR2 FQNEAQ (reference sequence). Germline trimming cut 3 bases from V and 2 bases from J; bases unmatched to any gene: 3. The CDR3 covers 15 residues. The CDR3, as DNA: TGTGCCAGCAGCTTGGGGACAGGGGACAACTATGGCTACACCTTC. It codes for CASSLGTGDNYGYTF.

This clonotype has at least ten counts. V and J are TRBV12-3 or TRBV12-4 and TRBJ1-6; D is uncertain. CDR3 length: 13 amino acids. V lost 7 bases, J lost 9 bases, and 13 bases lay in between. The CDR3 sequence: CASTLQLRSPLHF. DNA for the CDR3: TGTGCCAGCACCCTGCAATTGCGTTCACCCCTCCACTTT.

This clonotype has only a few counts. The V call is TRBV20-1, the J call TRBJ2-7, with 11 nucleotides matching TRBD2. Trimming at V came to 5 bases and at J to 1 base, leaving 19 bases not matched to a gene. Germline values: CDR1 DFQATT, CDR2 SNEGSKA (reference sequence). The CDR3 is 19 residues long. Written as DNA, the CDR3 is TGCAGTGCTGAACTTTGGACTAGCGGGTCTACAACCCTTTCCTACGAGCAGTACTTC. Its protein product is CSAELWTSGSTTLSYEQYF.